Below are 29 T cell receptor beta chains sequenced from a single sample in a study of T cell repertoires and HLA-DP antigens. Clones were sequenced by immunoSEQ multiplex PCR, and TCRdb holds only the in-frame ones, with some missing. The table has roughly 70,000 clones, about 82% seen once. Their recognized antigens are unknown. The sample consisted of CD4+ T cells from PBMCs. The receptor set was obtained from a man in his 60s in good health and CMV-seronegative.

Only one count was recorded for this clone. The chain has TRBV5-1 and TRBJ2-2; 8 bases are shared with TRBD2. Germline CDR1 reads SGHRS; CDR2 reads YFSETQ. The CDR3 loop spans 17 amino acids. V trimming: 4 bases; J trimming: 2 bases; junction bases outside the gene matches: 10. The DNA for the CDR3 is TGCGCCAGCAGCCCCCGGGAAGCGGGGGAAAACACCGGGGAGCTGTTTTTT. Protein: CASSPREAGENTGELFF.

The chain is built from TRBV20-1 and TRBJ2-1; TRBD2 might be the D (7 bases). Germline-derived CDR1 and CDR2 are DFQATT and SNEGSKA (reference sequence). V gave up 3 bases and J gave up 16 bases, with 16 bases separating them. The CDR3 spans 11 residues. The CDR3 nucleotides are TGCAGTGCTAGGAGCGGGACATCTGGTTTCTTC. Translation: CSARSGTSGFF.

This clone has a handful of counts. The chain recombines TRBV9 with TRBJ2-7; D is uncertain. V was pared by 0 bases and J by 7 bases, with 14 bases between. Germline V lookup: CDR1 SGDLS, CDR2 YYNGEE. The CDR3 is made up of 14 amino acids. Here the CDR3 DNA reads TGTGCCAGCAGCGTAGCAACCCAACCGGAGGAGCAGTACTTC. This translates into CASSVATQPEEQYF.

The chain has TRBV11-3 and TRBJ2-3, with TRBD2 matching 7 bases. Germline assignment: CDR1 SGHNT and CDR2 YENEEA. The junction had 5 bases not matched to a gene; V was cut back by 1 base and J by 1 base. The CDR3 length is 16 residues. The CDR3 reads CASSLGAGPGTDTQYF. CDR3 DNA: TGTGCCAGCAGCTTAGGAGCGGGGCCCGGCACAGATACGCAGTATTTT.

The rearrangement uses TRBV7-2 and TRBJ2-5; TRBD2 is a possible D gene (6 bases). The germline gives CDR1 SGHTA, CDR2 FQGNSA. This CDR3 region has 16 residues. V lost 3 bases and J 4 bases, leaving 18 bases between the germline ends. The CDR3 nucleotides are TGTGCCAGCAGCTTTGCAGCGGGCGGTCCAGGAGAGACCCAGTACTTC. Amino acids: CASSFAAGGPGETQYF.

This clone was recorded a few times. CDR3 region: CASSYSAGGITDTQYF. Written as DNA, the CDR3 is TGTGCCAGCAGTTACTCGGCAGGGGGGATCACAGATACGCAGTATTTT. The chain is built from TRBV6-5 and TRBJ2-3; tentative D call: TRBD1 (7 bases). Germline V gene lookup returns CDR1 MNHEY and CDR2 SVGAGI. The CDR3 has 16 amino acids. Deletions cut 0 bases from V and 2 bases from J, with 12 bases between.

The CDR3 loop is CATSRANMAGGFGNEQFF. The CDR3 coding sequence is TGTGCCACCAGCAGAGCCAATATGGCGGGAGGCTTTGGCAATGAGCAGTTCTTC. The rearrangement uses TRBV15 and TRBJ2-1, with 8 nucleotides matching TRBD2. Germline trimming cut 1 base from V and 6 bases from J; bases unmatched to any gene: 14. There are 18 residues in the CDR3. Germline V gene data show CDR1 as LNHNV and CDR2 as YYDKDF (reference sequence). Supplemented by reference TRBV15 and TRBJ2-1, the full variable domain reads DAMVIQNPRYQVTQFGKPVTLSCSQTLNHNVMYWYQQKSSQAPKLLFHYYDKDFNNEADTPDNFQSRRPNTSFCFLDIRSPGLGDTAMYLCATSRANMAGGFGNEQFFGPGTRLTVL.

The chain is built from TRBV7-8 and TRBJ2-1; 7 bases agree with TRBD2. The CDR3 runs 15 residues. V gave up 5 bases and J gave up 6 bases; unmatched junction bases: 10. Per the germline V gene, CDR1 is SGHVS and CDR2 is FQNEAQ. CDR3 coding DNA: TGTGCCAGCAGCCCCTTGGCGGGAGCGGGCAATGAGCAGTTCTTC. Protein: CASSPLAGAGNEQFF.

The table lists this clone with a count of one. The chain recombines TRBV2 with TRBJ1-2; possibly TRBD1 for D (5 bases). CDR3 length equals 12 residues. Trimming took 8 bases from V and 13 from J, leaving 20 bases between them. Germline V gives CDR1 SNHLY, CDR2 FYNNEI. The CDR3 loop reads CASGGDGRGGTF. The DNA for the CDR3 is TGTGCCAGCGGGGGGGACGGACGCGGGGGCACCTTC.

This chain links TRBV7-2 with TRBJ2-3; 7 positions match TRBD2. Germline V CDR1 and CDR2: SGHTA, FQGNSA. V was pared by 4 bases and J by 2 bases, with 12 bases of the junction left unmatched. The CDR3 has 17 residues. CDR3: CASSSLPGGITTDTQYF. Here the CDR3 DNA reads TGTGCCAGCAGCTCGCTCCCCGGGGGGATAACCACAGATACGCAGTATTTT.

V gene TRBV28 combines with J gene TRBJ2-3, with D perhaps matching TRBD2 (7 bases). The CDR3 consists of 15 residues. Germline CDR1 is MDHEN and CDR2 is SYDVKM. Trimming cost V 5 bases and J 11 bases, with 23 bases left between them. The CDR3 sequence is CASSDMKGGDSLQYF. Written as DNA, the CDR3 is TGTGCCAGCAGTGATATGAAAGGGGGGGACTCTTTGCAGTATTTT.

The V and J genes are TRBV6-5 and TRBJ1-5; no firm D call. The germline CDR1 and CDR2 sequences are MNHEY and SVGAGI. This CDR3 contains 13 residues. The V end was cut by 0 bases, the J end by 5 bases, with 5 bases between. The CDR3 region has the DNA TGTGCCAGCAGTTACTCGTTGGATCAGCCCCAGCATTTT. Amino acids: CASSYSLDQPQHF.

This rearrangement joins TRBV19 to TRBJ1-2; no definite D call. Germline assignment: CDR1 LNHDA and CDR2 SQIVND (reference sequence). The ends were cut back, 7 bases at V and 1 base at J, with 16 bases in the middle. The CDR3 totals 15 residues. The DNA of the CDR3 is TGTGCCAGTACCACCCCTGGCGGATATAACTATGGCTACACCTTC. Its translation is CASTTPGGYNYGYTF.

DNA for the CDR3: TGCGCCAGCAGCTACGGACAGGGTGGGGATCAGCCCCAGCATTTT. Translation: CASSYGQGGDQPQHF. This sequence joins TRBV4-1 and TRBJ1-5; 8 bases line up with TRBD1. This CDR3 spans 15 amino acids. The germline gives CDR1 MGHRA, CDR2 YSYEKL. The ends lost 5 bases at V and 5 bases at J; junction bases unmatched: 8.

This clone appeared a few times. This sequence joins TRBV19 and TRBJ2-6; 8 bases are shared with TRBD2. The J segment lost 1 base and the V segment lost 8 bases, leaving 7 bases of the junction unmatched. Germline CDR1 and CDR2: LNHDA and SQIVND (reference sequence). The CDR3 loop spans 16 amino acids. In DNA, the CDR3 is TGTGCCAGTGTCCAACGGGGGGGATCTGGGGCCAACGTCCTGACTTTC. It specifies CASVQRGGSGANVLTF.

The table lists this clone with a few counts. The chain recombines TRBV6-5 with TRBJ2-1; TRBD2 matches at 8 bases. The J segment lost 4 bases and the V segment lost 6 bases, leaving 8 bases of the junction unmatched. Germline values: CDR1 MNHEY, CDR2 SVGAGI. The CDR3 runs to 15 residues. CDR3 sequence: CASRPTSGSYNEQFF. Written as DNA, the CDR3 is TGTGCCAGCAGACCAACTAGCGGTTCTTACAATGAGCAGTTCTTC.

In the case of this clone: At one boundary the junction diverges from the germline segment, which might be a read error. This rearrangement joins TRBV6-1 to TRBJ2-7; tentatively, D is TRBD1 (6 bases). Germline loops: CDR1 MNHNS, CDR2 SASEGT. The CDR3 has 12 residues. The CDR3 protein is CASSGGRTEPFF. DNA for the CDR3: TGTGCCAGCAGTGGGGGCAGGACAGAACCTTTCTTC.

The chain uses TRBV29-1 and TRBJ2-7; D unclear. CDR1 is SQVTM, CDR2 ANQGSEA, per germline. The CDR3 has 12 amino acids. Trimming removed 6 bases from V and 0 bases from J, with 9 bases in between. The CDR3 is CSVAQDSYEQYV. The CDR3 coding sequence is TGCAGCGTCGCCCAGGACTCCTACGAGCAGTACGTC.

This chain connects TRBV23-1 to TRBJ2-7; D uncertain. TRBV23-1 is given ORF status, its function remaining uncertain. With 4 bases removed from V and 7 bases from J, the gap between germline ends came to 11 bases. The CDR3 covers 12 residues. CDR3 region: CASSRLLDEQYV. The CDR3 DNA reads TGCGCCAGCAGTCGCTTGCTTGATGAGCAGTACGTC.

The chain is built from TRBV7-2 and TRBJ2-7; D remains ambiguous. The CDR3 totals 14 residues. The germline V gene encodes CDR1 SGHTA and CDR2 FQGNSA. The ends were cut back, 6 bases at V and 1 base at J, with 13 bases in the middle. The CDR3 region is CASSPAGRSYEQYV. The CDR3, as DNA: TGTGCCAGCAGTCCTGCCGGGCGATCCTACGAGCAGTACGTC.

CDR3 bases: TGTGCCATCAGTGAGTCGATAGGGAATCAGCCCCAGCATTTT. This codes for CAISESIGNQPQHF. The chain carries TRBV10-3 and TRBJ1-5, with no clear D. There are 14 residues in the CDR3. The V and J ends lost 0 bases and 4 bases respectively, with 7 bases between them. CDR1 is ENHRY and CDR2 is SYGVKD in the germline V gene.

The chain is built from TRBV5-4 and TRBJ1-1, with D unclear. The germline V gene has CDR1 SGHNT and CDR2 YYREEE (reference sequence). The CDR3 is 13 residues long. Trimming cost V 3 bases and J 5 bases, with 11 bases left between them. CDR3 DNA sequence: TGTGCCAGCAGCTCGGCGACGGGAACTGAAGCTTTCTTT. Translated, it gives CASSSATGTEAFF.

The chain is built from TRBV7-2 and TRBJ2-7; D remains unclear. The V gene's germline CDR1 is SGHTA and CDR2 FQGNSA. Trimming left V 2 bases short and J 3 bases short, with 8 bases between. CDR3 length: 13 amino acids. CDR3 residues: CASSLQANYEQYV. The CDR3 nucleotides read TGTGCCAGCAGCTTACAAGCCAACTACGAGCAGTACGTC.

This chain joins TRBV30 and TRBJ2-7; the match to TRBD1 covers 7 bases. The CDR3 totals 14 residues. The J segment lost 2 bases and the V segment lost 2 bases, leaving 6 bases of the junction unmatched. Per the germline V gene, CDR1 is GTSNPN and CDR2 is SVGIG (reference sequence). The CDR3 bases are TGTGCCTGGAGTAAATCCGGGACAGCCTACGAGCAGTACTTC. Protein sequence: CAWSKSGTAYEQYF.

The chain has TRBV11-1 and TRBJ1-1; the D gene is possibly TRBD1 (6 bases). The CDR3 loop spans 15 amino acids. CDR1 and CDR2 (germline): SGHAT, FQDESV (reference sequence). The V gene lost 1 base and the J gene lost 7 bases, with 16 bases spanning the gap. The CDR3 DNA reads as TGTGCCAGCAGCTTAGATCCCGGGGGCGCGAATGAAGCTTTCTTT. Amino acid sequence: CASSLDPGGANEAFF.

The CDR3 loop is CASSRPGGAADTQYF. The CDR3 nucleotides are TGTGCCAGCAGCCGCCCGGGCGGAGCGGCAGATACGCAGTATTTT. V is TRBV7-9 and J is TRBJ2-3; possibly TRBD2 for D (5 bases). CDR3 length equals 15 residues. Germline lookup yields CDR1 SEHNR and CDR2 FQNEAQ (reference sequence). Trimming took 5 bases from V and 4 from J, leaving 16 bases between them.

This clone was seen more than once but under ten times. The chain carries TRBV7-9 and TRBJ1-6, with 8 bases identical to TRBD1. The CDR3 loop spans 13 amino acids. Germline assignment: CDR1 SEHNR and CDR2 FQNEAQ (reference sequence). The V segment lost 9 bases and the J segment 10 bases; nucleotides outside the gene matches: 8. The CDR3 DNA is TGTGCCAGTGGGAGACAGGGGTGGTCACCCCTCCACTTT. This codes for CASGRQGWSPLHF.

The rearrangement links TRBV4-3 to TRBJ2-7; the D gene is possibly TRBD2 (6 bases). V was shortened by 1 base and J by 5 bases, with 12 bases between the two germline ends. The CDR3 sequence is 14 residues long. CDR1 is LGHNA, CDR2 YSLEER, per germline. In DNA, the CDR3 is TGCGCCAGCAGCCAAGTTTGGGCTAGCGACGAGCAGTACTTC. It is translated as CASSQVWASDEQYF.

This chain links TRBV5-8 with TRBJ2-7; 9 nucleotides line up with TRBD1. V lost 6 bases and J lost 2; bases outside the gene matches: 3. The germline V gene has CDR1 SGHTS and CDR2 YDEGEE. The CDR3 sequence is 13 residues long. As DNA, the CDR3 is TGTGCCAGCACCAACAGGGGGCCCTACGAGCAGTACTTC. Protein product: CASTNRGPYEQYF.